The 7 T cell receptor beta chains below were found in one sample sequenced in a study of regulatory T cells in long-lasting Graves disease. Time point specified: persistent/refractory GD, antithyroid drugs over 5 years with positive TRAb. From PBMCs, RNA was extracted and then used to make the TCR library. Construction of TCR beta libraries relied on iRepertoire HTBI primers and on Arm-PCR targeting CDR3 regions. TCRdb used MiXCR to reprocess the multiplex PCR reads, holding one entry per CDR3 protein. Among roughly 700,000 distinct CDR3 sequences listed, 30% were seen once. The sequencing used peripheral blood mononuclear cells (PBMCs), collected when the disease was refractory, from a patient treated with antithyroid drugs. Source of these receptors: a female donor with Graves disease.

The chain has TRBV2 and TRBJ1-1; TRBD1 agrees at 7 bases. Trimming cost V 7 bases and J 7 bases; bases outside gene matches: 9. This CDR3 comprises 13 residues. From germline, CDR1 is SNHLY and CDR2 FYNNEI. This CDR3 reads CASTVPGQIEAFF. In DNA, the CDR3 is TGTGCCAGCACCGTACCGGGACAGATTGAAGCTTTCTTT.

The chain carries TRBV19 and TRBJ2-3; D unclear. Per the germline V gene, CDR1 is LNHDA and CDR2 is SQIVND (reference sequence). CDR3 length: 17 residues. V lost 0 bases and J 6 bases, leaving 19 bases between the germline ends. CDR3 protein: CASSIDAKGLIWDTQYF. In DNA form, the CDR3 reads TGTGCCAGTAGTATAGATGCGAAGGGTCTCATTTGGGATACGCAGTATTTT. Using reference TRBV19 and TRBJ2-3 for the parts outside the CDR3, the full variable domain is DGGITQSPKYLFRKEGQNVTLSCEQNLNHDAMYWYRQDPGQGLRLIYYSQIVNDFQKGDIAEGYSVSREKKESFPLTVTSAQKNPTAFYLCASSIDAKGLIWDTQYFGPGTRLTVL.

In regard to this clonotype: Germline is not matched at one junction end, which may reflect a read error. J is TRBJ1-5 and V is TRBV28; D unresolved. The CDR3 is 15 residues long. CDR1 MDHEN and CDR2 SYDVKM come from the germline V gene. DNA of the CDR3: TGCGCCAGCAGCCACCCTGGGGATGCCTATCAGCCCCAGCATTTT. Encoded protein: CASSHPGDAYQPQHF.

V gene TRBV2 combines with J gene TRBJ1-6; D not certain. V shed 8 bases and J shed 11 bases, with 13 bases lying between them. This CDR3 is built from 12 residues. The germline V gene has CDR1 SNHLY and CDR2 FYNNEI. DNA for the CDR3: TGTGCCAGCGCTACGGCGGCGGCACCCCTCCACTTT. Protein product: CASATAAAPLHF.

This clonotype was seen a few times. The chain is built from TRBV9 and TRBJ1-2; no clear D. CDR3 length: 13 residues. Germline CDR1 and CDR2: SGDLS and YYNGEE. V shed 5 bases and J shed 7 bases, with 15 bases lying between them. CDR3 nucleotide sequence: TGTGCCAGCAGATCAACCGGGCCGTCTGGCTACACCTTC. Encoded protein: CASRSTGPSGYTF.

The gene calls are TRBV7-9 and TRBJ1-1; D is ambiguous. Germline V gene data show CDR1 as SEHNR and CDR2 as FQNEAQ (reference sequence). CDR3 length equals 11 residues. Trimming removed 7 bases from V and 7 bases from J, with 10 bases in between. The CDR3 loop reads CASIPGVEAFF. Written as DNA, the CDR3 is TGTGCCAGCATCCCCGGTGTTGAAGCTTTCTTT.

The V gene is TRBV27, the J gene TRBJ2-7; TRBD1 aligns across 11 bases. CDR1 MNHEY and CDR2 SMNVEV come from the germline V gene (reference sequence). V dropped 5 bases and J dropped 5; count of bases not matched to a gene: 8. The CDR3 is 15 residues long. The CDR3 DNA reads TGTGCCAGCAGTCCTATGGGACAGGGGGTGAACGAGCAGTACTTC. It translates to CASSPMGQGVNEQYF.